The 15 T cell receptor beta chains given below trace back to one sample, sequenced in a study of T cell responses to AZD1222 COVID-19 vaccine. Sequencing was performed with immunoSEQ multiplex PCR; in TCRdb, only in-frame clones are kept and a portion is missing. The sample has under 70,000 clones; around 92% are singletons. The specimen was peripheral blood, collected 28 days after the second AZD1222 dose. These receptors originate from an adult who received the AZD1222 COVID-19 vaccine.

This clone was picked up one time. V is TRBV30 and J is TRBJ1-2; weak D call: TRBD1 (6 bases). CDR1 is GTSNPN and CDR2 is SVGIG in the germline V gene (reference sequence). This CDR3 is built from 12 residues. V was shortened by 0 bases and J by 5 bases, with 7 bases between the two germline ends. CDR3 sequence reads: CAWSVQGYGYTF. The CDR3 nucleotides are TGTGCCTGGAGTGTACAGGGTTATGGCTACACCTTC.

The chain uses TRBV7-2 and TRBJ2-2; D gene uncertain. In germline, CDR1 is SGHTA, CDR2 FQGNSA. V dropped 1 base and J dropped 2 bases, with 11 bases sitting between them. The CDR3 contains 16 residues. CDR3 coding DNA: TGTGCCAGCAGCTTAGGAACCAAAACTAACACCGGGGAGCTGTTTTTT. Translating gives CASSLGTKTNTGELFF.

The chain joins TRBV20-1 to TRBJ2-7; D may match TRBD1 or TRBD2 (5 bases each). The CDR3 loop spans 11 amino acids. The germline V gene encodes CDR1 DFQATT and CDR2 SNEGSKA (reference sequence). V lost 6 bases and J 6 bases, leaving 12 bases between the germline ends. CDR3 region: CSARDEGEQYF. DNA for the CDR3: TGCAGTGCCCGGGACGAGGGCGAGCAGTACTTC.

J is TRBJ1-1 and V is TRBV10-3; tentative D call: TRBD1 (6 bases). Between the trimmed V and J ends, which lost 3 bases and 4 bases, there was a span of 15 bases. Germline CDR1 reads ENHRY; CDR2 reads SYGVKD. The CDR3 covers 15 residues. CDR3 protein: CAISDSVRGSTEAFF. CDR3 nucleotides: TGTGCCATCAGTGACTCCGTCAGGGGATCCACTGAAGCTTTCTTT.

The chain recombines TRBV12-3 or TRBV12-4 with TRBJ2-1; D remains ambiguous. The ends were cut back, 3 bases at V and 10 bases at J, with 13 bases in the middle. The CDR3 covers 13 residues. The chain's CDR3 is CASSFGVGMEQFF. DNA of the CDR3: TGTGCCAGCAGTTTTGGGGTGGGGATGGAGCAGTTCTTC.

The chain has TRBV2 and TRBJ2-5, with D possibly being TRBD2 (6 bases). Germline assignment: CDR1 SNHLY and CDR2 FYNNEI. The CDR3 totals 14 residues. Between the trimmed V and J ends, which lost 4 bases and 4 bases, there was a span of 13 bases. The DNA for the CDR3 is TGTGCCAGCAGTGTTGCGGGGAGTTTAGAGACCCAGTACTTC. Its translation is CASSVAGSLETQYF.

This clone was seen just once. This sequence joins TRBV4-1 and TRBJ1-2; 7 nucleotides match TRBD1. Unmatched junction bases numbered 8, after V lost 3 bases and J lost 4 bases. Germline-derived CDR1 and CDR2 are MGHRA and YSYEKL. This CDR3 is 15 amino acids long. This CDR3 reads CASSQGDSNLYGYTF. DNA of the CDR3: TGCGCCAGCAGCCAGGGGGACAGTAACCTCTATGGCTACACCTTC.

The chain links TRBV7-9 to TRBJ2-7; D not certain. The CDR3 covers 13 residues. The V end was cut by 5 bases, the J end by 2 bases, with 10 bases between. Germline V gives CDR1 SEHNR, CDR2 FQNEAQ (reference sequence). For the CDR3, the DNA is TGTGCCAGCAGCCCAAGAGGCCCCTACGAGCAGTACTTC. This codes for CASSPRGPYEQYF.

The rearrangement joins TRBV7-8 to TRBJ1-2; D call uncertain. Trimming cost V 1 base and J 6 bases, with 15 bases left between them. The CDR3 has 15 amino acids. CDR1 SGHVS and CDR2 FQNEAQ come from the germline V gene. CDR3: CASSLGGTVFNGYTF. CDR3 nucleotide sequence: TGTGCCAGCAGCTTAGGGGGAACAGTTTTTAATGGCTACACCTTC.

V is TRBV7-2 and J is TRBJ1-1; D is unclear. Per germline, CDR1 SGHTA and CDR2 FQGNSA. The ends were cut back, 1 base at V and 6 bases at J, with 12 bases in the middle. This CDR3 spans 14 amino acids. In DNA, the CDR3 is TGTGCCAGCAGCTTAGGGCAGGACTGGGCTGAAGCTTTCTTT. Amino acids: CASSLGQDWAEAFF.

The rearrangement joins TRBV11-2 to TRBJ2-7, with 7 bases that match TRBD1. Germline V lookup: CDR1 SGHAT, CDR2 FQNNGV. V lost 1 base, J lost 2 bases, and 2 bases stayed unmatched. The CDR3 covers 14 residues. The CDR3 here is CASSLARGTYEQYF. CDR3 DNA sequence: TGTGCCAGCAGCTTAGCCAGGGGGACCTACGAGCAGTACTTC.

V gene TRBV19 combines with J gene TRBJ1-2, with 7 nucleotides matching TRBD1. Germline V lookup: CDR1 LNHDA, CDR2 SQIVND (reference sequence). Losses at the gene ends were 7 bases for V and 10 bases for J; bases not matched to a gene: 18. There are 15 residues in the CDR3. The CDR3 is CASTTNFRQGAHYTF. DNA of the CDR3: TGTGCCAGTACCACCAATTTCCGACAGGGCGCCCACTACACCTTC.

The V call is TRBV25-1, the J call TRBJ2-1; D is unclear. From germline, CDR1 is MGHDK and CDR2 SYGVNS. The CDR3 has 11 residues. Trimming removed 7 bases at V and 8 bases at J, with 9 bases between. CDR3 in amino acids: CASKGEDEQFF. The CDR3 coding sequence is TGTGCCAGCAAGGGTGAGGATGAGCAGTTCTTC.

The rearrangement joins TRBV27 to TRBJ2-2, with unresolved D. Looked up from germline, CDR1 is MNHEY and CDR2 is SMNVEV (reference sequence). The CDR3 is 12 residues long. The ends were cut back, 3 bases at V and 6 bases at J, with 5 bases in the middle. The CDR3 reads CASSFFSGELFF. For the CDR3, the DNA is TGTGCCAGCAGTTTTTTCTCCGGGGAGCTGTTTTTT.

The V and J genes are TRBV11-3 and TRBJ2-5; TRBD2 matches 11 bases. The CDR3 is made up of 17 amino acids. CDR1 and CDR2 (germline): SGHNT, YENEEA. Trimming cost V 5 bases and J 4 bases; bases outside gene matches: 12. CDR3 bases: TGTGCCAGCAGCACGGCCCGGACACTAGCGGGAGCAGAGACCCAGTACTTC. Translating gives CASSTARTLAGAETQYF.